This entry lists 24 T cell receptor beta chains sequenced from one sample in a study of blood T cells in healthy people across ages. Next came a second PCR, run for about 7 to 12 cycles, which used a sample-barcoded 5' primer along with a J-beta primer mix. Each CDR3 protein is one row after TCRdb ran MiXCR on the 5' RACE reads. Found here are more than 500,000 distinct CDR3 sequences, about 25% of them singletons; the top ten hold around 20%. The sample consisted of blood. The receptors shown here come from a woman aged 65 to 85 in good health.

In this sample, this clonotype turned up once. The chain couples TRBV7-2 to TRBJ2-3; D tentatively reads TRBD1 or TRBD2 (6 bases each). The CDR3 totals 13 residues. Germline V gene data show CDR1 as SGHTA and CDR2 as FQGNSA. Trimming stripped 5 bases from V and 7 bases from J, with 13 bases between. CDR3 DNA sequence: TGTGCCAGCAGCCCGGGGGCTTGGAATACGCAGTATTTT. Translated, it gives CASSPGAWNTQYF.

CDR3 DNA sequence: TGTGCCAGCATGTGGGACGGGATTAGCTACACCTTC. Translating gives CASMWDGISYTF. The rearrangement joins TRBV6-6 to TRBJ1-2; tentative D call: TRBD1 (5 bases). V dropped 7 bases and J dropped 9 bases, with 15 bases sitting between them. The CDR3 sequence is 12 residues long. The V gene's germline CDR1 is MNHNY and CDR2 SVGAGI (reference sequence).

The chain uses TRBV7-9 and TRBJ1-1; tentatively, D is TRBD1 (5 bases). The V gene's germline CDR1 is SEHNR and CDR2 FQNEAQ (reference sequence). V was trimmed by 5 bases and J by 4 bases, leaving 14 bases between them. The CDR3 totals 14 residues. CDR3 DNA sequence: TGTGCCAGCAGCCAACAGGTTTATAGCACTGAAGCTTTCTTT. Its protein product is CASSQQVYSTEAFF.

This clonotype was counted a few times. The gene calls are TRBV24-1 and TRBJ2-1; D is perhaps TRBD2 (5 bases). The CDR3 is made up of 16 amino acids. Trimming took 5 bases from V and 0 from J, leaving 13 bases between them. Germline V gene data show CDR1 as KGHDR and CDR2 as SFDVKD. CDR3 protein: CATSGRSGTSYNEQFF. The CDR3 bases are TGTGCCACCAGTGGGAGGAGCGGAACCTCCTACAATGAGCAGTTCTTC.

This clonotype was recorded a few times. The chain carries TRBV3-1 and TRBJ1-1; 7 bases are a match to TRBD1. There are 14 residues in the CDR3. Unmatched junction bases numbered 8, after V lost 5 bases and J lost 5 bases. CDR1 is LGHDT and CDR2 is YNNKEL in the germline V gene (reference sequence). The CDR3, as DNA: TGTGCCAGCAGCAAACAGGGGCTGTGGACTGAAGCTTTCTTT. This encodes CASSKQGLWTEAFF.

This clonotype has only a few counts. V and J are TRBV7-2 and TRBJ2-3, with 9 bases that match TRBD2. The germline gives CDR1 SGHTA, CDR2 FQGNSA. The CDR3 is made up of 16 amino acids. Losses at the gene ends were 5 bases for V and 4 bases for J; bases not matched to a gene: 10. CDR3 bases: TGTGCCAGCAGCGTCGCGGGAGGGGGGCTCCCAGATACGCAGTATTTT. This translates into CASSVAGGGLPDTQYF. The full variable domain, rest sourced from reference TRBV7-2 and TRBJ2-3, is GAGVSQSPSNKVTEKGKDVELRCDPISGHTALYWYRQSLGQGLEFLIYFQGNSAPDKSGLPSDRFSAERTGGSVSTLTIQRTQQEDSAVYLCASSVAGGGLPDTQYFGPGTRLTVL.

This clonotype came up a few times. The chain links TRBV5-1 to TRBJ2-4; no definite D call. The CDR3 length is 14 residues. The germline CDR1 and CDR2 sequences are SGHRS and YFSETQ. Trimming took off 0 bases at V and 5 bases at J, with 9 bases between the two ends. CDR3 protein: CASSLDGYQNIQYF. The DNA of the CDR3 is TGCGCCAGCAGCTTGGACGGTTACCAAAACATTCAGTACTTC.

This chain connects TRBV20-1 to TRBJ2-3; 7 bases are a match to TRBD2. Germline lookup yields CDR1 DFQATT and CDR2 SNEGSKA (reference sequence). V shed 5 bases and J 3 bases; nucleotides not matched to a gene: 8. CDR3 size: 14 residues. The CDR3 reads CSAPRAGSTDTQYF. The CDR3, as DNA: TGCAGTGCTCCACGAGCGGGGTCAACAGATACGCAGTATTTT.

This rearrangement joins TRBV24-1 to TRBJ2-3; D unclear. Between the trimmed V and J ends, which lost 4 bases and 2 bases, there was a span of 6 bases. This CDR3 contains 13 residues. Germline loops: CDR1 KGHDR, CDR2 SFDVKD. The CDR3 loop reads CATSEGPTDTQYF. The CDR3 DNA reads TGTGCCACCAGTGAGGGTCCCACAGATACGCAGTATTTT.

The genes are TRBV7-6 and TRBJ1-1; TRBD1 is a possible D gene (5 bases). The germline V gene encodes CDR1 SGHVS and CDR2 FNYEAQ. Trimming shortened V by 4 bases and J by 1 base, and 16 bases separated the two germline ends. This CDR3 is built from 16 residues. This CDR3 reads CASSYRVGVSNTEAFF. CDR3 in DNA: TGTGCCAGCAGCTACCGCGTAGGGGTCTCGAACACTGAAGCTTTCTTT. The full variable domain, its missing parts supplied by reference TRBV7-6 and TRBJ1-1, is GAGVSQSPRYKVTKRGQDVALRCDPISGHVSLYWYRQALGQGPEFLTYFNYEAQQDKSGLPNDRFSAERPEGSISTLTIQRTEQRDSAMYRCASSYRVGVSNTEAFFGQGTRLTVV.

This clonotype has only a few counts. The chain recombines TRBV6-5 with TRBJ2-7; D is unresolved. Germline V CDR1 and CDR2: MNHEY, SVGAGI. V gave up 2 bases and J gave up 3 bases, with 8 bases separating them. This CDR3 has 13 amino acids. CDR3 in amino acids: CASSYGSVYEQYF. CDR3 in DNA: TGTGCCAGCAGTTACGGGTCAGTCTACGAGCAGTACTTC.

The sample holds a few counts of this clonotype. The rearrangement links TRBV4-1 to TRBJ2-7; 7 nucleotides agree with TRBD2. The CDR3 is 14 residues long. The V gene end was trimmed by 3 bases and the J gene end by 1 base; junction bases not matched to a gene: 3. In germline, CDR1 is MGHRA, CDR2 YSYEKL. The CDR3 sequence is CASSHRSGSYEQYF. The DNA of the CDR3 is TGCGCCAGCAGCCACCGTAGCGGGTCCTACGAGCAGTACTTC.

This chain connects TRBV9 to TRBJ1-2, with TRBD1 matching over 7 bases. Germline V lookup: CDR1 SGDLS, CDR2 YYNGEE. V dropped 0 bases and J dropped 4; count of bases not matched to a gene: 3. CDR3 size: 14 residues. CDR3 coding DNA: TGTGCCAGCAGCGTAGAAGGGGGCTCCTATGGCTACACCTTC. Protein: CASSVEGGSYGYTF.

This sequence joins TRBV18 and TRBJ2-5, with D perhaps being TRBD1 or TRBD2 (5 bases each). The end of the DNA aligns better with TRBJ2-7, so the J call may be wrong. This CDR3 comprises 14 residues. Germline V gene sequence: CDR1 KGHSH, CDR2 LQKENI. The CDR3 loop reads CASSQASSRDEQYF. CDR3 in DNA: TGTGCCAGCTCACAGGCTAGCTCCAGGGACGAGCAGTACTTC.

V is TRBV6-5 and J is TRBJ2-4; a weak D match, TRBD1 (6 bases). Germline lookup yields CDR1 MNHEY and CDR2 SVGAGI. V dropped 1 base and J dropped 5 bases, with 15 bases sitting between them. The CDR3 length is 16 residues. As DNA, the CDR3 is TGTGCCAGCAGTTACTACGAGATTAAGGGGGAAAACATTCAGTACTTC. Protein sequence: CASSYYEIKGENIQYF.

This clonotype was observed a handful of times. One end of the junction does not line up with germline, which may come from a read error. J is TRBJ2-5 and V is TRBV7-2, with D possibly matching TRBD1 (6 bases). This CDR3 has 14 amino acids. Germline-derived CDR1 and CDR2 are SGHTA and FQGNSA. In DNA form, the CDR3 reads TGTGCCAGCAGCTTACCGGGACATATGGAGACCCTGTACTTC. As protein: CASSLPGHMETLYF.

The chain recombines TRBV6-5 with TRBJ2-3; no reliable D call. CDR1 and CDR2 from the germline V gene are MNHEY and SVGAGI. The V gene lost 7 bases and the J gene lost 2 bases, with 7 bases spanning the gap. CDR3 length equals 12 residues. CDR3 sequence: CASTESTDTQYF. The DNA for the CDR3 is TGTGCCAGCACCGAGTCCACAGATACGCAGTATTTT.

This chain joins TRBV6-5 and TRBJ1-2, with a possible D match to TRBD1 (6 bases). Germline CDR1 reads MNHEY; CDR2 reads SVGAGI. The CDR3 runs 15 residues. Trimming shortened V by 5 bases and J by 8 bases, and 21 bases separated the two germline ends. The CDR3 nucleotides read TGTGCCAGCAGTAGCCCGGGGGCAGGGGTTAAGGGCTACACCTTC. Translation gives CASSSPGAGVKGYTF.

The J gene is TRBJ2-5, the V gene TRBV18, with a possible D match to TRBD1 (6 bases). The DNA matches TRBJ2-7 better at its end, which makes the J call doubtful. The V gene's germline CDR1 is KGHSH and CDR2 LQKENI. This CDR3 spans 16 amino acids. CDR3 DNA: TGTGCCAGCTCACCACTACAGGGTTTAACCTCCTACGAGCAGTACTTC. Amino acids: CASSPLQGLTSYEQYF.

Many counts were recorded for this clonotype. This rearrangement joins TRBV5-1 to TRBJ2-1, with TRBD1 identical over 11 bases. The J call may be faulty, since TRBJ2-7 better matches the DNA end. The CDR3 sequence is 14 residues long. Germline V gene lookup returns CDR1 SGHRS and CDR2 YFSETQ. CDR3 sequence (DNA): TGCGCCAGCAGCTACTGGGACAGGGGGTTCGAGCAGTACTTC. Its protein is CASSYWDRGFEQYF.

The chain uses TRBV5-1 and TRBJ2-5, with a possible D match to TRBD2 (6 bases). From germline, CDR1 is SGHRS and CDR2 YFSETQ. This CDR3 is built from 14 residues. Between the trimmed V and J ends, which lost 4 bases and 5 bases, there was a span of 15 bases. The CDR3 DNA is TGCGCCAGCAGCCGGAACGGGGGTTTCGAGACCCAGTACTTC. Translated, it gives CASSRNGGFETQYF. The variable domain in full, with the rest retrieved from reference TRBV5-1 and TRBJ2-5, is KAGVTQTPRYLIKTRGQQVTLSCSPISGHRSVSWYQQTPGQGLQFLFEYFSETQRNKGNFPGRFSGRQFSNSRSEMNVSTLELGDSALYLCASSRNGGFETQYFGPGTRLLVL.

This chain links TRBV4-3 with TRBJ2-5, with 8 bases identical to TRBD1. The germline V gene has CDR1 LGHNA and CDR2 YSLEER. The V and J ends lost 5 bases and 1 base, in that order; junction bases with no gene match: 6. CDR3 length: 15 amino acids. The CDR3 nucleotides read TGCGCCAGCAGCTCAGGACAGGGCCTCCAAGAGACCCAGTACTTC. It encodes CASSSGQGLQETQYF.

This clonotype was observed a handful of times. CDR3 loop: CASSFRWGGQETQYF. The CDR3 nucleotides are TGTGCCAGCAGCTTTAGATGGGGTGGTCAAGAGACCCAGTACTTC. V usage is TRBV7-2 and J usage is TRBJ2-5; no reliable D call. CDR1 and CDR2 (germline): SGHTA, FQGNSA. The CDR3 covers 15 residues. V lost 3 bases to trimming and J lost 2 bases, with 13 bases between them.

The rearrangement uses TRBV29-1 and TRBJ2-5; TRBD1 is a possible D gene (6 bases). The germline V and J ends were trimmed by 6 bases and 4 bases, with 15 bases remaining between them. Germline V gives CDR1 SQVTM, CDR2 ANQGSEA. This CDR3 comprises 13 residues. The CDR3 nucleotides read TGCAGCGTGGTCAGGGGAATCGGAGAGACCCAGTACTTC. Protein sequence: CSVVRGIGETQYF. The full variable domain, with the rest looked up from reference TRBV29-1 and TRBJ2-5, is SAVISQKPSRDICQRGTSLTIQCQVDSQVTMMFWYRQQPGQSLTLIATANQGSEATYESGFVIDKFPISRPNLTFSTLTVSNMSPEDSSIYLCSVVRGIGETQYFGPGTRLLVL.